The 28 T cell receptor beta chains listed next were all sequenced from one sample in a study of OX40 agonist ivuxolimab in advanced cancers. Receptor libraries were prepared by the immunoSEQ multiplex PCR assay. The source is immuneACCESS, and TCRdb retained only in-frame sequences with V and J called. Part of the clones is not carried over; for the studies checked, unresolved V genes explain less than half of this, and the remainder is unexplained. The sample data list around 63,000 clones, and 85% to 90% of these were observed just once. 9.5% to 14% of the sample lies in the top ten. The sample was CD4+ or CD8+ T cells sorted from blood, taken in a trial of the OX40 agonist ivuxolimab. These receptor sequences come from an adult with an advanced solid tumor such as melanoma, head and neck, liver or kidney cancer.

The chain has TRBV5-1 and TRBJ2-5; 12 bases fit TRBD2. Germline CDR1 reads SGHRS; CDR2 reads YFSETQ. This CDR3 has 17 residues. V lost 0 bases and J lost 5; bases outside the gene matches: 8. CDR3: CASSLGRTSGKGETQYF. The CDR3 region has the DNA TGCGCCAGCAGCTTGGGCCGGACTAGCGGGAAAGGGGAGACCCAGTACTTC.

The chain employs TRBV6-5 and TRBJ1-1; D perhaps matches TRBD1 (5 bases). The germline CDR1 and CDR2 sequences are MNHEY and SVGAGI. The ends were cut back, 0 bases at V and 10 bases at J, with 12 bases in the middle. CDR3 length equals 13 residues. Written as DNA, the CDR3 is TGTGCCAGCAGTTACTCGATGCGGGGGGGAGCTTTCTTT. This codes for CASSYSMRGGAFF.

The genes are TRBV9 and TRBJ1-6; no firm D call. The CDR3 is 17 amino acids. CDR1 and CDR2 from the germline V gene are SGDLS and YYNGEE. The V end lost 0 bases, the J end lost 0 bases, and 10 bases lay between the germline ends. In DNA, the CDR3 is TGTGCCAGCAGCGTAGATGACTCGAGCTCCTATAATTCACCCCTCCACTTT. Translation: CASSVDDSSSYNSPLHF.

J is TRBJ2-4 and V is TRBV5-1, with TRBD1 matching over 10 bases. Trimming took 5 bases from V and 7 from J; bases not matched to a gene: 3. The CDR3 has 13 residues. The V gene's germline CDR1 is SGHRS and CDR2 YFSETQ. The CDR3 sequence is CASSRTGGNIQYF. The CDR3 nucleotides read TGCGCCAGCAGTCGGACAGGGGGGAACATTCAGTACTTC.

This rearrangement joins TRBV15 to TRBJ1-4, with TRBD1 matching 7 bases. Germline CDR1 is LNHNV and CDR2 is YYDKDF (reference sequence). The CDR3 runs to 17 residues. Trimming at V came to 2 bases and at J to 0 bases, leaving 6 bases not matched to a gene. The chain's CDR3 is CATSRYDRAATNEKLFF. Here the CDR3 DNA reads TGTGCCACCAGCAGATACGACAGGGCCGCAACTAATGAAAAACTGTTTTTT.

V is TRBV28 and J is TRBJ1-1, with TRBD1 matching over 10 bases. Trimming took 7 bases from V and 1 from J; bases not matched to a gene: 9. The CDR3 consists of 16 residues. CDR1 and CDR2 from the germline V gene are MDHEN and SYDVKM. As DNA, the CDR3 is TGTGCCAGCACCAGTCCCGGGACAGGGGCGAACACTGAAGCTTTCTTT. Its protein is CASTSPGTGANTEAFF.

This sequence joins TRBV9 and TRBJ2-7; tentative D call: TRBD2 (5 bases). The CDR3 length is 14 residues. The V end lost 1 base, the J end lost 0 bases, and 8 bases lay between the germline ends. Germline-derived CDR1 and CDR2 are SGDLS and YYNGEE. CDR3: CASSVTGNSYEQYF. The DNA for the CDR3 is TGTGCCAGCAGCGTAACGGGGAACTCCTACGAGCAGTACTTC.

This clone has more than one count but fewer than ten. This chain links TRBV4-1 with TRBJ2-1; 9 bases match TRBD1. The germline V gene encodes CDR1 MGHRA and CDR2 YSYEKL. The CDR3 runs 15 residues. V lost 4 bases to trimming and J lost 6 bases; unmatched junction nucleotides: 7. The CDR3 nucleotides are TGCGCCAGCAGCCTACCCGGGACAGGGACCAATGAGCAGTTCTTC. Residues: CASSLPGTGTNEQFF.

This chain joins TRBV7-9 and TRBJ1-1; no reliable D call. The V end was cut by 1 base, the J end by 5 bases, with 11 bases between. Germline values: CDR1 SEHNR, CDR2 FQNEAQ (reference sequence). The CDR3 contains 14 residues. The CDR3 region is CASSLERRTTEAFF. The CDR3 DNA reads TGTGCCAGCAGCTTAGAGCGGCGGACGACTGAAGCTTTCTTT.

The CDR3 reads CSAGTGGPYEQYF. CDR3 nucleotide sequence: TGCAGCGCCGGGACAGGGGGCCCCTACGAGCAGTACTTC. The chain uses TRBV29-1 and TRBJ2-7; 12 nucleotides agree with TRBD1. There are 13 residues in the CDR3. Germline V CDR1 and CDR2: SQVTM, ANQGSEA. J lost 2 bases, V lost 7 bases, and 3 bases had no gene match.

This chain connects TRBV11-2 to TRBJ1-2; 8 positions agree with TRBD1. CDR3 size: 13 residues. V gave up 5 bases and J gave up 3 bases; unmatched junction bases: 2. From germline, CDR1 is SGHAT and CDR2 FQNNGV. CDR3 nucleotide sequence: TGTGCCAGCAGCCGGACAGGGTACTATGGCTACACCTTC. It yields the protein CASSRTGYYGYTF.

The rearrangement uses TRBV11-3 and TRBJ2-1, with 7 bases lining up with TRBD1. This CDR3 comprises 18 residues. J lost 8 bases, V lost 2 bases, and 18 bases had no gene match. Germline V gene sequence: CDR1 SGHNT, CDR2 YENEEA. The CDR3: CASSLKYNGRGQPHEQFF. For the CDR3, the DNA is TGTGCCAGCAGCTTAAAATACAATGGCCGGGGACAGCCCCATGAGCAGTTCTTC.

The rearrangement uses TRBV5-1 and TRBJ1-6; no reliable D call. Trimming took off 0 bases at V and 4 bases at J, with 11 bases between the two ends. The CDR3 loop spans 16 amino acids. Germline V gives CDR1 SGHRS, CDR2 YFSETQ. The CDR3 here is CASSLVGSRYNSPLHF. The CDR3 DNA is TGCGCCAGCAGCTTGGTGGGCAGCCGTTATAATTCACCCCTCCACTTT.

The rearrangement uses TRBV11-2 and TRBJ2-7, with 12 bases matching TRBD2. This CDR3 is built from 15 residues. Unmatched junction bases numbered 5, after V lost 6 bases and J lost 2 bases. The germline CDR1 and CDR2 sequences are SGHAT and FQNNGV. CDR3 protein: CASRRPSGRAYEQYF. The DNA for the CDR3 is TGTGCCAGCAGGCGACCTAGCGGGAGGGCCTACGAGCAGTACTTC.

This chain joins TRBV2 and TRBJ1-4; D unclear. CDR1 SNHLY and CDR2 FYNNEI come from the germline V gene. Trimming took 6 bases from V and 0 from J, leaving 8 bases between them. CDR3 size: 14 residues. Here the CDR3 reads CASRNVATNEKLFF. In DNA, the CDR3 is TGTGCCAGCAGAAACGTTGCAACTAATGAAAAACTGTTTTTT. Supplemented by reference TRBV2 and TRBJ1-4, the full variable domain reads EPEVTQTPSHQVTQMGQEVILRCVPISNHLYFYWYRQILGQKVEFLVSFYNNEISEKSEIFDDQFSVERPDGSNFTLKIRSTKLEDSAMYFCASRNVATNEKLFFGSGTQLSVL.

The J gene is TRBJ1-2, the V gene TRBV5-1, with D tentatively TRBD1 (5 bases). The ends were cut back, 0 bases at V and 8 bases at J, with 11 bases in the middle. The V gene's germline CDR1 is SGHRS and CDR2 YFSETQ. This CDR3 region has 13 residues. The CDR3 loop reads CASSLEQVAGYTF. Here the CDR3 DNA reads TGCGCCAGCAGCTTGGAACAGGTAGCCGGCTACACCTTC.

The V and J genes are TRBV9 and TRBJ2-1; 8 positions match TRBD1. CDR3 length equals 15 residues. J was trimmed by 5 bases and V by 0 bases; bases with no gene match: 4. Germline values: CDR1 SGDLS, CDR2 YYNGEE. The CDR3 reads CASSVGRGRDNEQFF. DNA of the CDR3: TGTGCCAGCAGCGTAGGCAGGGGGCGCGACAATGAGCAGTTCTTC.

The rearrangement uses TRBV4-1 and TRBJ1-5; D not resolved. V lost 3 bases and J lost 3, with 9 bases in between. CDR3 length equals 14 residues. Germline CDR1 and CDR2: MGHRA and YSYEKL. The CDR3 protein is CASSHPGNNQPQHF. The CDR3 DNA reads as TGCGCCAGCAGCCACCCGGGGAACAATCAGCCCCAGCATTTT.

The chain links TRBV10-3 to TRBJ1-3; D ambiguous. CDR1 is ENHRY and CDR2 is SYGVKD in the germline V gene. The V and J ends lost 4 bases and 0 bases respectively, with 13 bases between them. This CDR3 region has 16 residues. The CDR3 sequence: CAISGLSYLSGNTIYF. Here the CDR3 DNA reads TGTGCCATCAGTGGCTTATCTTACCTCTCTGGAAACACCATATATTTT.

The chain recombines TRBV5-1 with TRBJ2-5; 7 nucleotides agree with TRBD2. J gave up 5 bases and V 4 bases, and 11 bases lay outside the gene matches. Looked up from germline, CDR1 is SGHRS and CDR2 is YFSETQ. This CDR3 is 15 amino acids long. The CDR3 DNA follows: TGCGCCAGCAGCGTGACTAGCCACCGGGGGGAGACCCAGTACTTC. Translating gives CASSVTSHRGETQYF.

The chain couples TRBV18 to TRBJ1-3; D is unresolved. The germline gives CDR1 KGHSH, CDR2 LQKENI. The CDR3 runs to 13 residues. V lost 3 bases and J lost 4, with 7 bases in between. CDR3: CASSPENGNTIYF. The CDR3 DNA reads as TGTGCCAGCTCACCTGAGAACGGAAACACCATATATTTT.

The CDR3 protein is CASLQGLGSPLHF. Written as DNA, the CDR3 is TGCGCCAGCCTTCAGGGGCTCGGCTCACCCCTCCACTTT. The chain couples TRBV10-2 to TRBJ1-6; D is possibly TRBD1 (6 bases). The CDR3 has 13 amino acids. The V and J ends lost 8 bases and 10 bases respectively, with 15 bases between them. Looked up from germline, CDR1 is WSHSY and CDR2 is SAAADI.

The chain joins TRBV10-3 to TRBJ2-3; TRBD1 aligns across 8 bases. V was pared by 2 bases and J by 2 bases, with 3 bases of the junction left unmatched. Germline values: CDR1 ENHRY, CDR2 SYGVKD. The CDR3 loop spans 15 amino acids. Here the CDR3 reads CAISEGDRLTDTQYF. The CDR3 DNA follows: TGTGCCATCAGTGAGGGGGACAGGCTCACAGATACGCAGTATTTT.

The chain combines TRBV9 with TRBJ1-1; no clear D gene. Germline loops: CDR1 SGDLS, CDR2 YYNGEE. The CDR3 has 16 amino acids. V lost 4 bases to trimming and J lost 0 bases, with 16 bases between them. The CDR3 bases are TGTGCCAGCAGCCCCTTACTTGTCCCTATGAACACTGAAGCTTTCTTT. As protein: CASSPLLVPMNTEAFF. Drawing the rest from reference TRBV9 and TRBJ1-1, the complete variable domain is DSGVTQTPKHLITATGQRVTLRCSPRSGDLSVYWYQQSLDQGLQFLIQYYNGEERAKGNILERFSAQQFPDLHSELNLSSLELGDSALYFCASSPLLVPMNTEAFFGQGTRLTVV.

This chain uses TRBV12-2 with TRBJ2-5; no DNA check was done on the table's D call, TRBD2. TRBV12-2 has pseudogene status. The CDR3 spans 15 residues. The CDR3 loop is CASRLRLAGLETQYF. In DNA form, the CDR3 reads TGTGCAAGTCGCTTACGACTAGCTGGACTGGAGACCCAGTACTTC.

The V call is TRBV5-1, the J call TRBJ2-7; D might be TRBD1 (6 bases). Germline V gene lookup returns CDR1 SGHRS and CDR2 YFSETQ. This CDR3 spans 13 amino acids. Trimming cost V 5 bases and J 7 bases, with 16 bases left between them. The CDR3 spells CASSYYGGREQYF. The CDR3 coding sequence is TGCGCCAGCAGTTACTATGGGGGCAGGGAGCAGTACTTC.

The chain links TRBV2 to TRBJ2-5; D tentatively reads TRBD1 or TRBD2 (5 bases each). Germline CDR1 is SNHLY and CDR2 is FYNNEI. Trimming removed 7 bases at V and 1 base at J, with 13 bases between. This CDR3 is 14 amino acids long. The CDR3 region is CASTPGPPQETQYF. For the CDR3, the DNA is TGTGCCAGCACCCCGGGGCCACCCCAAGAGACCCAGTACTTC.

This rearrangement joins TRBV2 to TRBJ2-5; 7 positions agree with TRBD1. The J segment lost 1 base and the V segment lost 7 bases, leaving 12 bases of the junction unmatched. The CDR3 sequence is 16 residues long. Germline CDR1 reads SNHLY; CDR2 reads FYNNEI. Here the CDR3 DNA reads TGTGCCAGCAACCGGGGACAGAACTTTTTCCAAGAGACCCAGTACTTC. It encodes CASNRGQNFFQETQYF.